The T cell receptor (beta chain) under discussion was sequenced for a study of cytomegalovirus exposure and HLA in healthy donors. Turning to the study itself: Within the Caucasian-associated ancestry cluster were 65% to 85% of the 350 to 400 genotyped donors.

Study-wide results and caveats: According to a later analysis, donors in an Asian-associated ancestry cluster reportedly had fewer N-insertions than the approximately 670-donor mean.

Germline assignment: CDR1 SGHVS and CDR2 FNYEAQ. Trimming took off 3 bases at V and 1 base at J, with 10 bases between the two ends. This CDR3 is built from 14 residues. Turning to this clone: Its antigen remains unknown.

PCR primers comprised 60 Vbeta and 13 Jbeta primers. Data came from immunoSEQ multiplex PCR; TCRdb stores just in-frame clones and leaves some out. The data contain around 120,000 clones, about four fifths of them singletons. This TCR was sampled from a female donor in good health and CMV-seropositive. The chain combines TRBV7-6 with TRBJ2-7; TRBD1 is a possible D gene (5 bases). Sample: PBMCs. For the CDR3, the DNA is TGTGCCAGCAGCTTCCAGGGCCCATCCTACGAGCAGTACTTC. Protein: CASSFQGPSYEQYF.